This TCR beta chain was recorded in a study of early T cells in non-severe SARS-CoV-2 infection. Study details: Sequencing targeted bulk RNA from unsorted whole blood, leaving chains unpaired. General study findings and limits: Reliance on VDJdb matching favored anti-spike CD8 responses; private and CD4 specificities were missed.

The table lists this clonotype with many counts. The antigen is undetermined. Researchers attached unique molecular identifiers to individual cDNA molecules. Each CDR3 protein gets one entry after TCRdb re-called the 5' RACE reads with MiXCR. In the table there are roughly 90,000 distinct CDR3 sequences, around 15% of which are singletons. This TCR came from an adult who was a healthcare worker with PCR-confirmed SARS-CoV-2 infection or an uninfected control (not recorded which). The specimen sequenced was whole blood.

The CDR3 DNA reads TGTGCTAGTGGTTTAAAGGACTATTTGGGTACGCAGTATTTT. Protein product: CASGLKDYLGTQYF. The chain employs TRBV12-5 and TRBJ2-3, with D tentatively TRBD2 (6 bases). The CDR3 has 14 residues. CDR1 is LGHNT and CDR2 is FRNRAP in the germline V gene. V was cut by 3 bases and J by 8 bases, with 15 bases left in between.